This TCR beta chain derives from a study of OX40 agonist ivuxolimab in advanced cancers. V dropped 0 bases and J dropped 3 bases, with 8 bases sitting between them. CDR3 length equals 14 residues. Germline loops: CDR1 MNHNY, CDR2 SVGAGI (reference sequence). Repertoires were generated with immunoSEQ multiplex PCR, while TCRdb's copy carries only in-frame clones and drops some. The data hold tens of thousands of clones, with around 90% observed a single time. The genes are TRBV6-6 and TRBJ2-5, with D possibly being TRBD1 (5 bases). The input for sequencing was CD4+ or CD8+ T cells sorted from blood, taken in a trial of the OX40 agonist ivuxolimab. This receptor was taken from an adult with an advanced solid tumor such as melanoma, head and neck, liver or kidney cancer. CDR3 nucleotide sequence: TGTGCCAGCAGTTACTCAGGACAAGAAGAGACCCAGTACTTC. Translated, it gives CASSYSGQEETQYF.